A selection of T cell receptor beta chains follows, all from one sample in a study of T cells in Graves' hyperthyroidism and ophthalmopathy. TCRdb reprocessed the multiplex PCR reads via MiXCR and lists one record per CDR3 protein. The sample yields approximately 95,000 distinct CDR3 sequences, roughly 40% seen once. Sequencing was performed on peripheral blood or thyroid tissue (not recorded which). These receptors were taken from a woman aged 25-40 years with Graves' hyperthyroidism. CDR3s include the opening cysteine and the closing phenylalanine or tryptophan. A D gene is named only where the DNA matches it firmly. Expanded clones are given a class, and other clones once, few, many or no size at all.

D	size	V	J	CDR3	DNA
TRBD1	-	TRBV7-6	TRBJ2-7	CASSLPPGQGAYEQYF	TGTGCCAGCAGCTTGCCACCGGGACAGGGGGCATACGAGCAGTACTTC
TRBD2	many	TRBV7-6	TRBJ2-7	CASSLDSGSHEQYF	TGTGCCAGCAGCCTAGATAGCGGGAGCCACGAGCAGTACTTC
-	-	TRBV20-1	TRBJ2-1	CSARGGGRGSYNEQFF	TGCAGTGCTAGAGGAGGGGGGAGGGGCTCCTACAATGAGCAGTTCTTC
-	many	TRBV10-3	TRBJ1-1	CATISGRGQMGTEAFF	TGTGCCACCATTTCCGGTAGAGGACAGATGGGGACTGAAGCTTTCTTT
-	many	TRBV7-8	TRBJ1-4	CASSLEGREKLFF	TGTGCCAGCAGCTTAGAAGGACGAGAAAAACTGTTTTTT
-	many	TRBV7-2	TRBJ1-1	CASSSTPAGTEAFF	TGTGCCAGCAGCTCGACGCCTGCGGGCACTGAAGCTTTCTTT
-	-	TRBV7-2	TRBJ1-1	CASSSRAWGLNTEAFF	TGTGCCAGCAGTTCACGGGCCTGGGGACTCAACACTGAAGCTTTCTTT
-	many	TRBV7-2	TRBJ2-7	CASSLVGVFSYEQYF	TGTGCCAGCAGCTTAGTTGGGGTTTTCTCCTACGAGCAGTACTTC
-	many	TRBV5-1	TRBJ1-1	CASSLGDRYEAFF	TGCGCCAGCAGCTTGGGTGACAGGTATGAAGCTTTCTTT
-	-	TRBV15	TRBJ1-1	CATSRGGGTEAFF	TGTGCCACCAGCAGAGGGGGCGGCACTGAAGCTTTCTTT
-	many	TRBV7-9	TRBJ1-2	CASSLYPWGYTF	TGTGCCAGCAGCCTCTACCCCTGGGGCTACACCTTC
-	few	TRBV20-1	TRBJ2-3	CSARRGGTDTQYF	TGCAGTGCCCGCAGGGGTGGAACAGATACGCAGTATTTT
-	-	TRBV28	TRBJ2-5	CAISAWTEGTQYF	TGTGCCATCAGTGCCTGGACAGAGGGAACCCAGTACTTC
-	many	TRBV7-8	TRBJ1-5	CASSLHPYSNQPQHF	TGTGCCAGCAGCTTACACCCCTATAGCAATCAGCCCCAGCATTTT
TRBD2	many	TRBV7-2	TRBJ2-7	CASSLIAGSYEQYF	TGTGCCAGCAGCTTAATAGCGGGTTCCTACGAGCAGTACTTC
-	-	TRBV25-1	TRBJ1-3	CASSEWGPSSGNTIYF	TGTGCCAGCAGTGAATGGGGACCAAGCTCTGGAAACACCATATATTTT